These 27 T cell receptor beta chains share one sample of origin, sequenced in a study of identical twins. A single record per CDR3 protein comes from TCRdb applying MiXCR to the 5' RACE reads. The sample shows approximately 690,000 distinct CDR3 sequences, approximately 6.1% of them seen only once. The sample taken for sequencing was naive T cells sorted from blood. These receptors were obtained from a man aged 18 to 30 in good health.

This clonotype was counted between two and nine times. The chain combines TRBV5-6 with TRBJ2-1, with TRBD2 as a possible D gene (5 bases). The V gene lost 3 bases and the J gene lost 0 bases, with 13 bases spanning the gap. The CDR3 extends over 16 amino acids. CDR1 and CDR2 (germline): SGHDT, YYEEEE. CDR3 nucleotides: TGTGCCAGCAGCTGGGCGTGGGAGAACTCCTACAATGAGCAGTTCTTC. It encodes CASSWAWENSYNEQFF.

The gene calls are TRBV10-3 and TRBJ1-2; 9 nucleotides agree with TRBD1. The V gene end was trimmed by 0 bases and the J gene end by 8 bases; junction bases not matched to a gene: 7. The CDR3 runs to 15 residues. The germline V gene has CDR1 ENHRY and CDR2 SYGVKD. The CDR3 DNA is TGTGCCATCAGTGAGTCGGAGACAGGGGGGAAAGGCTACACCTTC. Translating it yields CAISESETGGKGYTF.

This clonotype was detected many times. The chain combines TRBV28 with TRBJ1-1; D is uncertain. Germline CDR1 MDHEN, CDR2 SYDVKM. V gave up 7 bases and J gave up 7 bases, with 28 bases separating them. The CDR3 sequence is 17 residues long. For the CDR3, the DNA is TGTGCCAGCACCCCTTTGGCTCGAAGAGGTTTCTTCGGTGAAGCTTTCTTT. Translated: CASTPLARRGFFGEAFF.

The chain uses TRBV6-1 and TRBJ2-3, with a possible D match to TRBD2 (6 bases). Germline CDR1 MNHNS, CDR2 SASEGT. This CDR3 is 13 amino acids long. V lost 9 bases to trimming and J lost 0 bases, with 10 bases between them. The CDR3 nucleotides read TGTGCCAGAGGAAGCGGGAGCACAGATACGCAGTATTTT. Protein sequence: CARGSGSTDTQYF.

Only a few counts were recorded for this clonotype. V gene TRBV25-1 combines with J gene TRBJ2-1; D gene ambiguous. The V gene's germline CDR1 is MGHDK and CDR2 SYGVNS. The CDR3 length is 10 residues. V was pared by 5 bases and J by 12 bases, with 8 bases between. The CDR3 DNA is TGTGCCAGCAGTCGTGAAGGGCAGTTCTTC. This encodes CASSREGQFF.

The table lists this clonotype with a few counts. The chain employs TRBV20-1 and TRBJ2-5; 9 nucleotides match TRBD1. Germline CDR1 is DFQATT and CDR2 is SNEGSKA (reference sequence). Trimming at V came to 4 bases and at J to 5 bases, leaving 2 bases not matched to a gene. The CDR3 length is 12 residues. The CDR3 protein is CSATQGAETQYF. The CDR3 region has the DNA TGCAGTGCTACACAGGGGGCGGAGACCCAGTACTTC.

This clonotype was seen repeatedly, ten times or more. The J gene is TRBJ2-1, the V gene TRBV20-1; weak D call: TRBD2 (6 bases). The CDR3 is 15 amino acids. Germline V CDR1 and CDR2: DFQATT, SNEGSKA (reference sequence). Trimming removed 4 bases from V and 1 base from J, with 14 bases in between. CDR3 sequence (DNA): TGCAGTGCTAAACCCCCCGCGGGATCCTACAATGAGCAGTTCTTC. Translated, it gives CSAKPPAGSYNEQFF.

This clonotype was observed many times. The V and J genes are TRBV2 and TRBJ2-3; D might be TRBD1 (5 bases). Trimming stripped 3 bases from V and 3 bases from J, with 13 bases between. CDR1 and CDR2 from the germline V gene are SNHLY and FYNNEI. The CDR3 spans 15 residues. The CDR3 DNA reads as TGTGCCAGCAGTGACAGGCAGGGTGGGACAGATACGCAGTATTTT. This sequence encodes CASSDRQGGTDTQYF.

There are many counts of this clonotype. V and J are TRBV9 and TRBJ2-2; D is possibly TRBD2 (5 bases). V was cut by 3 bases and J by 2 bases, with 11 bases left in between. Germline V gene sequence: CDR1 SGDLS, CDR2 YYNGEE. The CDR3 spans 15 residues. In DNA form, the CDR3 reads TGTGCCAGCAGCGGCGGAGCGGCCAACACCGGGGAGCTGTTTTTT. Translated, it gives CASSGGAANTGELFF.

This rearrangement joins TRBV11-1 to TRBJ1-1; 9 bases align to TRBD1. From germline, CDR1 is SGHAT and CDR2 FQDESV (reference sequence). The CDR3 is 18 residues long. With V trimmed by 5 bases and J by 1 base, 14 bases remained unmatched. This CDR3 reads CASSPTPGQGIGNTEAFF. The CDR3 nucleotides are TGTGCCAGCAGCCCGACCCCGGGACAGGGTATAGGGAACACTGAAGCTTTCTTT.

This clonotype appeared a few times. The chain carries TRBV29-1 and TRBJ2-1; 8 bases are shared with TRBD2. Germline loops: CDR1 SQVTM, CDR2 ANQGSEA. Trimming cost V 5 bases and J 2 bases; bases outside gene matches: 5. There are 14 residues in the CDR3. The CDR3 region is CSVRTSGPYNEQFF. The CDR3 DNA sequence: TGCAGCGTTAGAACTAGCGGACCCTACAATGAGCAGTTCTTC.

This clonotype was found many times. The chain joins TRBV12-3 or TRBV12-4 to TRBJ2-5; TRBD1 aligns across 7 bases. CDR3 size: 11 residues. V trimming: 7 bases; J trimming: 5 bases; junction bases outside the gene matches: 1. CDR3 loop: CASTGGETQYF. CDR3 DNA: TGTGCCAGCACAGGGGGTGAGACCCAGTACTTC.

This clonotype was counted only a few times. The V gene is TRBV19, the J gene TRBJ2-1; 7 positions match TRBD2. The CDR3 covers 15 residues. After removal of 4 bases from V and 5 bases from J, the junction contained 8 bases not matched to a gene. Germline V gene data show CDR1 as LNHDA and CDR2 as SQIVND (reference sequence). DNA of the CDR3: TGTGCCAGTAGTAGCCTATCTAGCGGCAACAATGAGCAGTTCTTC. This codes for CASSSLSSGNNEQFF.

This clonotype was detected a few times. The CDR3 bases are TGTGCCAGCACCGGAAAGTATGGCTACACCTTC. Its translation is CASTGKYGYTF. The rearrangement joins TRBV2 to TRBJ1-2; no clear D gene. V was cut by 7 bases and J by 5 bases, with 8 bases left in between. Germline V gene data show CDR1 as SNHLY and CDR2 as FYNNEI. This CDR3 comprises 11 residues.

The rearrangement uses TRBV21-1 and TRBJ2-2. TRBV21-1 is termed a pseudogene. This CDR3 has 14 residues. In DNA form, the CDR3 reads TGTGCCAGCGGGTCTATAAAAAACACCGGGGAGCTGTTTTTT. Translating gives CASGSIKNTGELFF.

This clonotype was counted a few times. The gene calls are TRBV29-1 and TRBJ2-1; 8 positions agree with TRBD1. Germline loops: CDR1 SQVTM, CDR2 ANQGSEA. CDR3 length: 15 amino acids. Trimming cost V 6 bases and J 6 bases; bases outside gene matches: 13. The CDR3 here is CSVAYRGRAGNEQFF. For the CDR3, the DNA is TGCAGCGTAGCATACAGGGGGAGAGCAGGCAATGAGCAGTTCTTC.

This clonotype has at least ten counts. This chain uses TRBV12-3 or TRBV12-4 with TRBJ2-1, with TRBD2 matching 10 bases. J was trimmed by 7 bases and V by 6 bases; bases with no gene match: 12. CDR3 length equals 16 residues. CDR3 residues: CASSGLAGVLGNEQFF. The DNA of the CDR3 is TGTGCCAGCAGCGGCCTAGCGGGAGTCCTCGGAAATGAGCAGTTCTTC.

This clonotype was seen at least ten times. The rearrangement joins TRBV6-1 to TRBJ2-1; maybe TRBD2 (5 bases). Germline V gene data show CDR1 as MNHNS and CDR2 as SASEGT. Trimming cost V 6 bases and J 0 bases, with 15 bases left between them. CDR3 length equals 16 residues. CDR3 bases: TGTGCCAGCAGCCCCTCCACTGGGAGCTCCTACAATGAGCAGTTCTTC. Its translation is CASSPSTGSSYNEQFF.

Many counts were recorded for this clonotype. The chain links TRBV7-8 to TRBJ1-1, with no clear D. The V and J ends lost 1 base and 10 bases respectively, with 7 bases between them. This CDR3 comprises 11 residues. Germline loops: CDR1 SGHVS, CDR2 FQNEAQ. The CDR3 DNA follows: TGTGCCAGCAGCTTAGGTGTTACAGCTTTCTTT. Amino acids: CASSLGVTAFF.

This clonotype was counted ten times or more. The CDR3 bases are TGTGCCAGCAGCTCGGACAGGGCGGATGAGCAGTTCTTC. Translating gives CASSSDRADEQFF. The gene calls are TRBV5-6 and TRBJ2-1; 8 bases agree with TRBD1. Per the germline V gene, CDR1 is SGHDT and CDR2 is YYEEEE. The CDR3 loop spans 13 amino acids. V lost 3 bases, J lost 8 bases, and 4 bases stayed unmatched. The variable domain in full, completed from reference TRBV5-6 and TRBJ2-1, reads DAGVTQSPTHLIKTRGQQVTLRCSPKSGHDTVSWYQQALGQGPQFIFQYYEEEERQRGNFPDRFSGHQFPNYSSELNVNALLLGDSALYLCASSSDRADEQFFGPGTRLTVL.

This clonotype was seen repeatedly, ten times or more. The V call is TRBV6-1, the J call TRBJ2-5; 7 bases match TRBD2. J gave up 4 bases and V 6 bases, and 14 bases lay outside the gene matches. The CDR3 is made up of 16 amino acids. Germline V gene lookup returns CDR1 MNHNS and CDR2 SASEGT. CDR3 DNA: TGTGCCAGCAGGAACATGGGGGGAGGGCCAGGAGAGACCCAGTACTTC. It codes for CASRNMGGGPGETQYF.

In its sample, this clonotype was seen a few times. This rearrangement joins TRBV5-1 to TRBJ2-3; possibly TRBD2 for D (8 bases). The CDR3 runs 21 residues. Trimming stripped 4 bases from V and 5 bases from J, with 35 bases between. Germline values: CDR1 SGHRS, CDR2 YFSETQ. The CDR3 DNA follows: TGCGCCAGCAGCGGACAGACAGGGCTTGGTGGAGCGGGAGTTTTCAGAGATACGCAGTATTTT. Amino acids: CASSGQTGLGGAGVFRDTQYF.

This clonotype was counted many times. This chain connects TRBV20-1 to TRBJ2-3; maybe TRBD2 (6 bases). Germline loops: CDR1 DFQATT, CDR2 SNEGSKA (reference sequence). V shed 7 bases and J shed 5 bases, with 10 bases lying between them. CDR3 length equals 11 residues. CDR3 loop: CSVAGRDTQYF. The CDR3 nucleotides are TGCAGTGTCGCGGGACGAGATACGCAGTATTTT.

This clonotype came up many times. The J gene is TRBJ2-1, the V gene TRBV2, with D possibly called TRBD1 or TRBD2 (7 bases each). CDR3 length: 16 residues. V lost 4 bases to trimming and J lost 6 bases, with 19 bases between them. Germline V gene data show CDR1 as SNHLY and CDR2 as FYNNEI. The CDR3 region is CASSVLQGGGGNEQFF. CDR3 nucleotide sequence: TGTGCCAGCAGTGTACTTCAGGGGGGGGGAGGCAATGAGCAGTTCTTC. The variable domain in full, completed from reference TRBV2 and TRBJ2-1, reads EPEVTQTPSHQVTQMGQEVILRCVPISNHLYFYWYRQILGQKVEFLVSFYNNEISEKSEIFDDQFSVERPDGSNFTLKIRSTKLEDSAMYFCASSVLQGGGGNEQFFGPGTRLTVL.

This chain uses TRBV2 with TRBJ2-7; 8 bases match TRBD2. The V and J ends lost 6 bases and 4 bases, in that order; junction bases with no gene match: 5. Germline V gene sequence: CDR1 SNHLY, CDR2 FYNNEI. CDR3 length: 13 amino acids. The CDR3 DNA follows: TGTGCCAGCAGGGGATTAGCGGGATACGAGCAGTACGTC. As protein: CASRGLAGYEQYV.

V is TRBV4-3 and J is TRBJ2-3, with no clear D. Germline V gives CDR1 LGHNA, CDR2 YSLEER. This CDR3 is 18 amino acids long. V lost 0 bases and J 6 bases, leaving 22 bases between the germline ends. DNA for the CDR3: TGCGCCAGCAGCCAAGATCTTTCGGCGCGCTTGGGCGTGGATACGCAGTATTTT. It codes for CASSQDLSARLGVDTQYF.

This clonotype appeared many times. This chain connects TRBV7-8 to TRBJ2-4; D may match TRBD1 or TRBD2 (5 bases each). Trimming took off 4 bases at V and 1 base at J, with 11 bases between the two ends. This CDR3 has 15 residues. CDR1 SGHVS and CDR2 FQNEAQ come from the germline V gene. The CDR3 sequence is CASSSWWGAKNIQYF. The CDR3 nucleotides read TGTGCCAGCAGCTCTTGGTGGGGGGCCAAAAACATTCAGTACTTC.